The 13 T cell receptor beta chains below come from one sample, sequenced in a study of cytomegalovirus exposure and HLA in healthy donors. With 60 Vbeta and 13 Jbeta primers, the PCR was carried out. Some clones are missing from TCRdb's copy, which holds only in-frame ones; the method was immunoSEQ multiplex PCR. The table includes fewer than 250,000 clones, 60% to 80% detected once. The sample comprised PBMCs. These receptors were taken from a woman aged 18 to 35 in good health and CMV-seronegative.

This chain joins TRBV5-1 and TRBJ1-3; D possibly corresponds to TRBD1 (6 bases). V was shortened by 0 bases and J by 4 bases, with 17 bases between the two germline ends. Looked up from germline, CDR1 is SGHRS and CDR2 is YFSETQ. The CDR3 contains 17 residues. The CDR3 reads CASSLEGSRGSGNTIYF. The CDR3 bases are TGCGCCAGCAGCTTGGAAGGTTCCAGGGGCTCCGGAAACACCATATATTTT. Together with reference TRBV5-1 and TRBJ1-3, the CDR3 gives the full variable domain: KAGVTQTPRYLIKTRGQQVTLSCSPISGHRSVSWYQQTPGQGLQFLFEYFSETQRNKGNFPGRFSGRQFSNSRSEMNVSTLELGDSALYLCASSLEGSRGSGNTIYFGEGSWLTVV.

This chain uses TRBV19 with TRBJ2-7, with 8 positions matching TRBD1. Germline trimming cut 3 bases from V and 7 bases from J; bases unmatched to any gene: 5. Germline V gene sequence: CDR1 LNHDA, CDR2 SQIVND (reference sequence). The CDR3 sequence is 13 residues long. The CDR3 nucleotides are TGTGCCAGTAGTATGTCCACAGGGGGTGAGCAGTACTTC. Amino acid sequence: CASSMSTGGEQYF.

The V and J genes are TRBV9 and TRBJ2-3; 8 nucleotides agree with TRBD2. CDR1 is SGDLS, CDR2 YYNGEE, per germline. With V trimmed by 0 bases and J by 3 bases, 6 bases remained unmatched. This CDR3 region has 16 residues. DNA of the CDR3: TGTGCCAGCAGCGTAGTTGATAGCGGGGCTACAGATACGCAGTATTTT. Its protein is CASSVVDSGATDTQYF.

The chain recombines TRBV9 with TRBJ2-7, with D possibly being TRBD2 (7 bases). CDR1 and CDR2 from the germline V gene are SGDLS and YYNGEE. This CDR3 is built from 15 residues. V was clipped by 0 bases and J by 5 bases, with 15 bases between them. The CDR3 protein is CASSVAGGSYNEQYF. CDR3 sequence (DNA): TGTGCCAGCAGCGTAGCGGGGGGCAGTTATAACGAGCAGTACTTC.

This clone was observed a handful of times. J is TRBJ1-1 and V is TRBV7-9, with TRBD1 matching over 10 bases. The CDR3 is 15 amino acids. CDR1 SEHNR and CDR2 FQNEAQ come from the germline V gene (reference sequence). Trimming cost V 5 bases and J 6 bases; bases outside gene matches: 9. This CDR3 reads CASSQPDRGWAEAFF. The CDR3 region has the DNA TGTGCCAGCAGCCAACCGGACAGGGGGTGGGCTGAAGCTTTCTTT.

This chain uses TRBV5-1 with TRBJ2-3; 8 nucleotides line up with TRBD2. The CDR3 is 14 amino acids. Trimming took 4 bases from V and 4 from J; bases not matched to a gene: 5. The germline V gene has CDR1 SGHRS and CDR2 YFSETQ. The CDR3 DNA is TGCGCCAGCAGCGAGGGACTAGATCCAGATACGCAGTATTTT. Translated: CASSEGLDPDTQYF.

There are a few counts of this clone. J is TRBJ1-1 and V is TRBV6-6; D uncertain. V gave up 2 bases and J gave up 6 bases, with 4 bases separating them. Germline-derived CDR1 and CDR2 are MNHNY and SVGAGI (reference sequence). The CDR3 is 11 amino acids. In DNA form, the CDR3 reads TGTGCCAGCAGTTACGGCTCTGAAGCTTTCTTT. This translates into CASSYGSEAFF.

The chain joins TRBV18 to TRBJ1-1, with D uncertain. Per the germline V gene, CDR1 is KGHSH and CDR2 is LQKENI. With 2 bases removed from V and 3 bases from J, the gap between germline ends came to 13 bases. The CDR3 is 15 residues long. The CDR3 bases are TGTGCCAGCTCACCAGCACTTTCACGGGACACTGAAGCTTTCTTT. Its protein is CASSPALSRDTEAFF.

This clone was seen a single time. V gene TRBV5-4 combines with J gene TRBJ2-2, with 10 bases lining up with TRBD2. V shed 0 bases, J shed 3 bases, and the junction held 2 bases outside the gene matches. Germline V lookup: CDR1 SGHNT, CDR2 YYREEE (reference sequence). The CDR3 loop spans 16 amino acids. The CDR3 DNA reads as TGTGCCAGCAGCTTGGGGCTAGCGGGGGACACCGGGGAGCTGTTTTTT. This sequence encodes CASSLGLAGDTGELFF. Looking up the rest from reference TRBV5-4 and TRBJ2-2 gives the full variable domain: ETGVTQSPTHLIKTRGQQVTLRCSSQSGHNTVSWYQQALGQGPQFIFQYYREEENGRGNFPPRFSGLQFPNYSSELNVNALELDDSALYLCASSLGLAGDTGELFFGEGSRLTVL.

This chain uses TRBV9 with TRBJ1-2, with 9 positions matching TRBD1. J was trimmed by 6 bases and V by 4 bases; bases with no gene match: 13. This CDR3 is 16 amino acids long. Germline V gene sequence: CDR1 SGDLS, CDR2 YYNGEE. This chain's CDR3 is CASSPSGAWTGDGYTF. The CDR3 bases are TGTGCCAGCAGCCCCTCCGGCGCTTGGACAGGGGATGGCTACACCTTC.

For the CDR3, the DNA is TGTGCCACCAGCTCAGTCCACAATCAGCCCCAGCATTTT. Translation: CATSSVHNQPQHF. The V call is TRBV15, the J call TRBJ1-5; D is unresolved. Germline CDR1 is LNHNV and CDR2 is YYDKDF (reference sequence). Trimming pared 5 bases from V and 3 bases from J, leaving 8 bases between. The CDR3 totals 13 residues.

This chain joins TRBV11-3 and TRBJ2-1; D possibly corresponds to TRBD2 (6 bases). The CDR3 runs to 16 residues. Germline V CDR1 and CDR2: SGHNT, YENEEA. Trimming shortened V by 1 base and J by 7 bases, and 17 bases separated the two germline ends. DNA for the CDR3: TGTGCCAGCAGCTTAGGGGTAGCCGGAGGGCTGAATGAGCAGTTCTTC. Residues: CASSLGVAGGLNEQFF.

The V gene is TRBV4-1, the J gene TRBJ2-5; 10 positions match TRBD1. Germline values: CDR1 MGHRA, CDR2 YSYEKL. The ends lost 3 bases at V and 5 bases at J; junction bases unmatched: 6. The CDR3 runs to 15 residues. CDR3 nucleotides: TGCGCCAGCAGCCACACGACAGGGGGCGGGGAGACCCAGTACTTC. It translates to CASSHTTGGGETQYF.